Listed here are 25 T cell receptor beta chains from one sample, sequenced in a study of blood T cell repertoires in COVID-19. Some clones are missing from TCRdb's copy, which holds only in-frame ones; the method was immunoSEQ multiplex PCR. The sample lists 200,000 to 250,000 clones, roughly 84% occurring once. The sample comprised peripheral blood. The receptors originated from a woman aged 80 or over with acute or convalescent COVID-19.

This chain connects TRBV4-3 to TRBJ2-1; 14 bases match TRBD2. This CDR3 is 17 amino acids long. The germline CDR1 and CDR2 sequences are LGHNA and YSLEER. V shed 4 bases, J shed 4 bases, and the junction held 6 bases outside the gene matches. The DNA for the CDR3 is TGCGCCAGCAGCCGAGGACTAGCGGGGGGCTCGTACAATGAGCAGTTCTTC. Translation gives CASSRGLAGGSYNEQFF.

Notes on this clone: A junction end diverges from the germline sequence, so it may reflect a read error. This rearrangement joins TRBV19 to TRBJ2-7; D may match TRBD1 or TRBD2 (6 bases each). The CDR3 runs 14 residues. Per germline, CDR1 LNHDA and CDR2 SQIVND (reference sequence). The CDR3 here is CASSRGDGSYEQYF. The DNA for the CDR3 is TGTGCCAGCAGTAGGGGGGACGGATCCTACGAGCAGTACTTC.

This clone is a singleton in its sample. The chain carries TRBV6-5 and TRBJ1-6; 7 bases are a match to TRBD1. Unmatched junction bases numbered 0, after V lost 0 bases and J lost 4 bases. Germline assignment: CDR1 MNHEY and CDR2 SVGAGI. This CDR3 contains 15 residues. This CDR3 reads CASSYSGQYNSPLHF. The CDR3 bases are TGTGCCAGCAGTTACTCGGGACAGTATAATTCACCCCTCCACTTT.

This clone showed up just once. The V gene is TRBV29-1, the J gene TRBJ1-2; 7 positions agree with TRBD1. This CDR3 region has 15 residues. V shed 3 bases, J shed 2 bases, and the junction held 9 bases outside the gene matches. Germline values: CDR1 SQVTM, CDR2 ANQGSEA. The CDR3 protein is CSVDGSATGNYGYTF. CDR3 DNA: TGCAGCGTTGATGGATCGGCGACAGGGAACTATGGCTACACCTTC.

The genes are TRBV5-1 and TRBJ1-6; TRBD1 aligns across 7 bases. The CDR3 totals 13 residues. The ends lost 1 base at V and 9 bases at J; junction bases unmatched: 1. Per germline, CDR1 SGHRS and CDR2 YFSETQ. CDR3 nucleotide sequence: TGCGCCAGCAGCTTGACAGGGGTTTCACCCCTCCACTTT. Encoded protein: CASSLTGVSPLHF.

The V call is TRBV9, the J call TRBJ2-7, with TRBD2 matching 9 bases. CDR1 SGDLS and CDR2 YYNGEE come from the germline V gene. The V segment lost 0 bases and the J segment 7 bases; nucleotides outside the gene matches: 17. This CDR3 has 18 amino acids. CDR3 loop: CASSVDPSGGGALREQYF. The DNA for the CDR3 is TGTGCCAGCAGCGTAGATCCCTCAGGCGGGGGGGCCCTTCGGGAGCAGTACTTC.

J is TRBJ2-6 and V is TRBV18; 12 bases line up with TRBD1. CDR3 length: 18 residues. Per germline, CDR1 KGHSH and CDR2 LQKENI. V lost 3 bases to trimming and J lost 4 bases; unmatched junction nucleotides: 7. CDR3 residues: CASSPWGQGAGGANVLTF. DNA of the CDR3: TGTGCCAGCTCACCCTGGGGACAGGGGGCAGGAGGGGCCAACGTCCTGACTTTC.

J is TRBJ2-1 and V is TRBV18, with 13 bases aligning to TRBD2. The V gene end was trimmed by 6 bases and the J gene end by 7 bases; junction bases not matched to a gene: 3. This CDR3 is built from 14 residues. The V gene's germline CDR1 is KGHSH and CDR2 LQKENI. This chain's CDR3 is CASSLGLAGNEQFF. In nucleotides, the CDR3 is TGTGCCAGCTCTCTGGGACTAGCGGGGAATGAGCAGTTCTTC.

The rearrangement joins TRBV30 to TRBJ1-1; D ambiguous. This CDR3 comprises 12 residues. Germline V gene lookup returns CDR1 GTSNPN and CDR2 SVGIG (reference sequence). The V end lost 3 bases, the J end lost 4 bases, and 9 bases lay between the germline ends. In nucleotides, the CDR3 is TGTGCCTGGAGCCCAGTAAGCACTGAAGCTTTCTTT. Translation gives CAWSPVSTEAFF.

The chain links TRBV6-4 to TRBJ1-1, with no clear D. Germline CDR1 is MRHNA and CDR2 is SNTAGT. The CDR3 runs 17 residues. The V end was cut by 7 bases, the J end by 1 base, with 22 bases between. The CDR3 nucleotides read TGTGCCAGCACTAGTCTCCGAGCCAACAACCGGAACACTGAAGCTTTCTTT. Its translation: CASTSLRANNRNTEAFF.

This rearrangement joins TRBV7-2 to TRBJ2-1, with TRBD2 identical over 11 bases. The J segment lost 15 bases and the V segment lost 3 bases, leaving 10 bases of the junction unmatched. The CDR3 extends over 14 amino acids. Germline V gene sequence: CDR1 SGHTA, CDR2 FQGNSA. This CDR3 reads CASSLGTSGYKWFF. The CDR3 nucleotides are TGTGCCAGCAGCTTGGGGACTAGCGGTTATAAATGGTTCTTC.

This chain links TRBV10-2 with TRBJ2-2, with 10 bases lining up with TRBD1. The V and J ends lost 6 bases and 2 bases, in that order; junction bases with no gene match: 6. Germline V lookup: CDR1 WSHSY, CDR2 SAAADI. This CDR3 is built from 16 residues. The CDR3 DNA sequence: TGCGCCAGCAGATTGACAGGGGGCTCCAACACCGGGGAGCTGTTTTTT. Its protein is CASRLTGGSNTGELFF.

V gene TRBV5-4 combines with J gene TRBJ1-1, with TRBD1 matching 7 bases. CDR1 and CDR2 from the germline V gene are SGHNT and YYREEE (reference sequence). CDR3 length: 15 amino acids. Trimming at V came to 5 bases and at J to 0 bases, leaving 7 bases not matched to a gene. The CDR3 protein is CASRRDSYMNTEAFF. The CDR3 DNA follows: TGTGCCAGCAGGAGGGACAGCTACATGAACACTGAAGCTTTCTTT.

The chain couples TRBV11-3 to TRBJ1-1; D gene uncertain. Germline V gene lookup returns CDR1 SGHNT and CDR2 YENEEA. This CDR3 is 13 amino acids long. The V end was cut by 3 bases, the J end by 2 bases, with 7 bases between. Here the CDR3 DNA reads TGTGCCAGCAGCTTTGGCATCAACACTGAAGCTTTCTTT. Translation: CASSFGINTEAFF.

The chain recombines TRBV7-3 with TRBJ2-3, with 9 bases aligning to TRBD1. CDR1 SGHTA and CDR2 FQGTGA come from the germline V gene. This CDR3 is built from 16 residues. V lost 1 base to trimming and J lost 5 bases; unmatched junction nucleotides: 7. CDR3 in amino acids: CASSLKGTGTKDTQYF. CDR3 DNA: TGTGCCAGCAGCTTAAAAGGGACAGGGACGAAAGATACGCAGTATTTT.

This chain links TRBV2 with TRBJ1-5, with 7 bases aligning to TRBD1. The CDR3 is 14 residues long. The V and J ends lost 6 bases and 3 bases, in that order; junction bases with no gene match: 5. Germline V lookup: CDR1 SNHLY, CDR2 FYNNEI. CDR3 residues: CASRGDSTNQPQHF. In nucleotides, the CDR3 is TGTGCCAGCAGAGGGGACAGCACCAATCAGCCCCAGCATTTT.

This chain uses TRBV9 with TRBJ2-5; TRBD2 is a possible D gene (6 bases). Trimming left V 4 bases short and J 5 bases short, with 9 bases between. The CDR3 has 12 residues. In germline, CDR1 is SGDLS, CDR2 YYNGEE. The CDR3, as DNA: TGTGCCAGCAGCTCTCGGGGGGAGACCCAGTACTTC. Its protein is CASSSRGETQYF.

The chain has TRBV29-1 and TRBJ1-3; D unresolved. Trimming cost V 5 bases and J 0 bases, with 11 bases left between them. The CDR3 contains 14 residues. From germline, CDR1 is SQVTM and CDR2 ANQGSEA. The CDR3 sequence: CSVIGVGSGNTIYF. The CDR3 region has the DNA TGCAGCGTTATCGGGGTTGGCTCTGGAAACACCATATATTTT.

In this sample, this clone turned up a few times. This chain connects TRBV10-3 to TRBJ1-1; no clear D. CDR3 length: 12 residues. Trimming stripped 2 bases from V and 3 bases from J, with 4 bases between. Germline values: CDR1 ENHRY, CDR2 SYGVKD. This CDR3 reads CAISETDTEAFF. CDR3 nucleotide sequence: TGTGCCATCAGTGAGACGGACACTGAAGCTTTCTTT.

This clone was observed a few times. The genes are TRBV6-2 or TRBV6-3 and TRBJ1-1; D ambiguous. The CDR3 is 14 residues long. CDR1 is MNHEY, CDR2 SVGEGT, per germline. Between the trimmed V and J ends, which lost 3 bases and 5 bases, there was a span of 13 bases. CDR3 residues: CASSYRPGATEAFF. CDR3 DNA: TGTGCCAGCAGTTATCGTCCAGGTGCTACTGAAGCTTTCTTT.

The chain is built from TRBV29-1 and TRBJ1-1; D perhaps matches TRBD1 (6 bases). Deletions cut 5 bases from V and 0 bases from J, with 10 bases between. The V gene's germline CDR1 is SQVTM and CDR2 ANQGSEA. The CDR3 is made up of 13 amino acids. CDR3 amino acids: CSVRRTVNTEAFF. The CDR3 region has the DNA TGCAGCGTTCGTCGGACAGTGAACACTGAAGCTTTCTTT.

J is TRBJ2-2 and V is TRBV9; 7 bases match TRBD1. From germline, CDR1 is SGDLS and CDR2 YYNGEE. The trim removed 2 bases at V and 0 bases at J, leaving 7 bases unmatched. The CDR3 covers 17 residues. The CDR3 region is CASSVHFGTANTGELFF. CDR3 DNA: TGTGCCAGCAGCGTTCATTTTGGGACAGCGAACACCGGGGAGCTGTTTTTT.

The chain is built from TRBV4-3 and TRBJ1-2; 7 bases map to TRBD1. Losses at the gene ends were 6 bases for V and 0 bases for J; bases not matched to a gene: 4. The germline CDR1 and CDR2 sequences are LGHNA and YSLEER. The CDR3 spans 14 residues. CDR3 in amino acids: CASSYRGANYGYTF. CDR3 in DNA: TGCGCCAGCAGTTACAGGGGAGCTAACTATGGCTACACCTTC.

The CDR3 sequence: CASSPSGDLGGYTF. The CDR3 bases are TGTGCCAGCAGCCCGTCAGGCGATCTTGGCGGCTACACCTTC. The rearrangement links TRBV9 to TRBJ1-2; unclear D gene. V was shortened by 4 bases and J by 8 bases, with 18 bases between the two germline ends. This CDR3 contains 14 residues. Per the germline V gene, CDR1 is SGDLS and CDR2 is YYNGEE.

For the CDR3, the DNA is TGTGCCAGTAGAAATACAGGAGCCGATGAAAAACTGTTTTTT. Translation gives CASRNTGADEKLFF. The chain has TRBV19 and TRBJ1-4, with D perhaps matching TRBD1 (5 bases). This CDR3 is 14 amino acids long. V lost 6 bases to trimming and J lost 6 bases, with 14 bases between them. The germline CDR1 and CDR2 sequences are LNHDA and SQIVND (reference sequence). The complete variable domain, with remaining parts taken from reference TRBV19 and TRBJ1-4, reads DGGITQSPKYLFRKEGQNVTLSCEQNLNHDAMYWYRQDPGQGLRLIYYSQIVNDFQKGDIAEGYSVSREKKESFPLTVTSAQKNPTAFYLCASRNTGADEKLFFGSGTQLSVL.